A single sample gave rise to the 8 T cell receptor beta chains below, sequenced in a study of T cells expressing NK-cell markers. TCRdb re-called the 5' RACE reads and catalogs CDR3 proteins one per entry, DNA excluded. In total, the table holds some 16,000 distinct CDR3 sequences. Specimen: blood T cells: a sorted CD56 or NKG2C T cell subset, CD4+ or CD8+ T cells, or bulk PBMC T cells (not recorded which). The receptors originated from a man between 18 and 69 years old in good health.

V gene TRBV5-4 combines with J gene TRBJ2-3; TCRdb designates TRBD1, a call that cannot be tested without DNA. The CDR3 is made up of 16 amino acids. Germline loops: CDR1 SGHNT, CDR2 YYREEE (reference sequence). The CDR3 is CASSSRTGGRSDTQYF.

The chain has TRBV12-3 or TRBV12-4 and TRBJ2-1; TCRdb's assignment of TRBD2 cannot be checked, as there is no DNA. This CDR3 has 13 residues. The CDR3: CASRTREYNEQFF.

The chain combines TRBV10-3 with TRBJ2-2; TCRdb names TRBD1, which stays unverified in the absence of DNA. Germline CDR1 reads ENHRY; CDR2 reads SYGVKD. The CDR3 is 15 amino acids. The CDR3 sequence: CAINLQGSDTGELFF.

J is TRBJ2-1 and V is TRBV11-2; the D call from TCRdb, TRBD2, cannot be confirmed without DNA. This CDR3 has 15 amino acids. CDR1 is SGHAT, CDR2 FQNNGV, per germline. The CDR3 sequence is CASRTLAGTYNEQFF.

The rearrangement joins TRBV4-3 to TRBJ2-3. Germline CDR1 reads LGHNA; CDR2 reads YSLEER. The CDR3 has 12 amino acids. The CDR3 loop reads CASSQVPDTQYF.

V usage is TRBV12-3 or TRBV12-4 and J usage is TRBJ2-3; no DNA is available, so the TRBD2 call from TCRdb remains unchecked. CDR3 length: 19 amino acids. CDR3 loop: CASSSAGPGLAGGVDTQYF.

The chain couples TRBV6-1 to TRBJ1-2. The CDR3 runs 16 residues. In germline, CDR1 is MNHNS, CDR2 SASEGT. The CDR3 spells CASSDSFPGTIGGYTF.

V usage is TRBV6-2 or TRBV6-3 and J usage is TRBJ1-5; TCRdb reports TRBD1, a call that lacks DNA to check it against. From germline, CDR1 is MNHEY and CDR2 SVGEGT. This CDR3 contains 16 residues. The CDR3 sequence is CASSHGTGGANQPQHF.